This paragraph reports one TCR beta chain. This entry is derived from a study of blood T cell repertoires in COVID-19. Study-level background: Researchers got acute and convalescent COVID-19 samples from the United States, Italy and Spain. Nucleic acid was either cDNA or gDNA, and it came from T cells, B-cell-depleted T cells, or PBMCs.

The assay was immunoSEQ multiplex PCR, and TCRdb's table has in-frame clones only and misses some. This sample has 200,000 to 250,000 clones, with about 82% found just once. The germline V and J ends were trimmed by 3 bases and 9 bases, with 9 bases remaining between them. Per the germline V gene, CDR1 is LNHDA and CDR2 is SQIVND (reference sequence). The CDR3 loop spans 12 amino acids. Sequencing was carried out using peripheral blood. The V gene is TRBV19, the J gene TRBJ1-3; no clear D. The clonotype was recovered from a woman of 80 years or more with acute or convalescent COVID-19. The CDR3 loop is CASSMESPTIYF. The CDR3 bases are TGTGCCAGTAGTATGGAGTCTCCCACCATATATTTT.